This entry features one TCR beta chain sequence. Its antigen is currently unknown. The record originates from a study of cytomegalovirus exposure and HLA in healthy donors. Study-level results: Available immune exposure information covered CMV serostatus only. Three CMV-associated chains proved CMV antigen-specific in vitro. A highly shared variant cluster was judged a likely technical artifact.

Researchers ran the PCR with 60 Vbeta and 13 Jbeta primers. Assay: immunoSEQ multiplex PCR; the TCRdb copy retains only in-frame clones and omits some. The sample yields more than 130,000 clones, 70% to 80% seen once. The CDR3 is 15 amino acids. Per germline, CDR1 MNHNY and CDR2 SVGAGI (reference sequence). Trimming removed 2 bases at V and 0 bases at J, with 8 bases between. Sequencing used PBMCs. This clonotype originated in a male donor in good health and CMV-seronegative. J is TRBJ1-3 and V is TRBV6-6; D call uncertain. The CDR3 sequence: CASSYARSSGNTIYF. The CDR3 nucleotides read TGTGCCAGCAGTTACGCGCGGTCCTCTGGAAACACCATATATTTT.